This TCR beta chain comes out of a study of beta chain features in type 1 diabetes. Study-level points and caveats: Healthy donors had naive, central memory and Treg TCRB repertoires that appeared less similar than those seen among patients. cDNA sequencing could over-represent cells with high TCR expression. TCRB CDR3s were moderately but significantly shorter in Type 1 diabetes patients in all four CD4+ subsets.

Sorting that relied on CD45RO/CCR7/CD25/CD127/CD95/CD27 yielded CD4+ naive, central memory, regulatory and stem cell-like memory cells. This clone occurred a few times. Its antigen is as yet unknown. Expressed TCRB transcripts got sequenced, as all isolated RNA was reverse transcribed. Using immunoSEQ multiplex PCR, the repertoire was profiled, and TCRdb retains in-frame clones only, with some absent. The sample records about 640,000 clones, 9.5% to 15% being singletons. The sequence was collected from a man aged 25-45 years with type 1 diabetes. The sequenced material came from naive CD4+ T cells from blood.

DNA of the CDR3: TGTGCCAGCAGTTACGGACAGGGGGGGAACACCGGGGAGCTGTTTTTT. Translated, it gives CASSYGQGGNTGELFF. The rearrangement uses TRBV6-5 and TRBJ2-2, with 10 positions matching TRBD1. The germline V gene has CDR1 MNHEY and CDR2 SVGAGI. CDR3 length equals 16 residues. The ends lost 2 bases at V and 1 base at J; junction bases unmatched: 1.